Reported below is one T cell receptor (beta chain). The antigen remains unidentified. V gave up 5 bases and J gave up 3 bases, with 23 bases separating them. Germline V gene lookup returns CDR1 SGHVS and CDR2 FNYEAQ. The CDR3 spans 18 residues. The data originate from a study of T cell responses to AZD1222 COVID-19 vaccine. Study-wide points: Most donors were white British and more were female, and clonal diversity was possibly underestimated. All repertoire sampling was performed exclusively after the peak T cell response.

The repertoire was sequenced with immunoSEQ multiplex PCR; TCRdb's copy has only in-frame clones and lacks some. The table lists 110,000 to 150,000 clones, more than 85% of them singletons, with just over 3% in the top ten. This sequence originates from an adult in good health. The input for sequencing was peripheral blood, taken on day 0 of AZD1222 vaccination. The rearrangement joins TRBV7-6 to TRBJ2-1, with D perhaps being TRBD1 or TRBD2 (5 bases each). The CDR3, as DNA: TGTGCCAGCAGCGAAACCCCCGGCCTTACAGGAGGCTACAATGAGCAGTTCTTC. Translated, it gives CASSETPGLTGGYNEQFF.